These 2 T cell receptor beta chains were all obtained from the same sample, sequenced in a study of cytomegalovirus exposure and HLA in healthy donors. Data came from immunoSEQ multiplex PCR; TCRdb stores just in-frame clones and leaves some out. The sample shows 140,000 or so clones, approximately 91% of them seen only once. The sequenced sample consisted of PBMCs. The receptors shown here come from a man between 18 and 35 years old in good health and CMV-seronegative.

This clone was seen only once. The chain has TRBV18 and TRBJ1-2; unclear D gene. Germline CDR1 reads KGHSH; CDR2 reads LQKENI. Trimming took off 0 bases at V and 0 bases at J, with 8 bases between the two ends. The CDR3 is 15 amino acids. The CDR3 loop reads CASSPPAGANYGYTF. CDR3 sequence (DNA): TGTGCCAGCTCACCACCGGCGGGAGCTAACTATGGCTACACCTTC.

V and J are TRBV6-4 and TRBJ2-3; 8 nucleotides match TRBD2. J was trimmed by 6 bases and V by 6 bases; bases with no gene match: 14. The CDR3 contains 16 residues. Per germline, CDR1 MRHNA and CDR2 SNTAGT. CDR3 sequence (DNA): TGTGCCAGCAGCCTCCTAGCAAGCGGGAGCGAGGATACGCAGTATTTT. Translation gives CASSLLASGSEDTQYF.